Below are 22 T cell receptor beta chains sequenced from a single sample in a study of CD8 T cells in ankylosing spondylitis. Via MiXCR, TCRdb re-called the 5' RACE reads, giving one row per CDR3 protein. The table has 300,000 to 350,000 distinct CDR3 sequences, about a fifth seen once; the top ten hold about 4%. Material: blood, either unsorted or a sorted T cell fraction (not recorded which). These TCRs come from a female donor with ankylosing spondylitis or in good health (not recorded which).

This chain connects TRBV6-6 to TRBJ2-3, with D unresolved. V was cut by 3 bases and J by 2 bases, with 6 bases left in between. The CDR3 is 13 residues long. The germline V gene has CDR1 MNHNY and CDR2 SVGAGI (reference sequence). In DNA form, the CDR3 reads TGTGCCAGCAGTTATGTCCCCACAGATACGCAGTATTTT. Residues: CASSYVPTDTQYF.

The V and J genes are TRBV12-5 and TRBJ2-7; no clear D gene. The CDR3 runs 12 residues. Germline CDR1 reads LGHNT; CDR2 reads FRNRAP. The V and J ends lost 1 base and 7 bases respectively, with 8 bases between them. The CDR3 DNA is TGTGCTAGTGGTTTGGGGTTCGGTGAGCAGTACTTC. This codes for CASGLGFGEQYF.

This clonotype was found a few times. The gene calls are TRBV7-9 and TRBJ1-2; D is unresolved. The germline gives CDR1 SEHNR, CDR2 FQNEAQ (reference sequence). V lost 5 bases to trimming and J lost 6 bases, with 19 bases between them. This CDR3 contains 15 residues. Here the CDR3 DNA reads TGTGCCAGCAGCCCACCCCCCGGCAGTTTGAATGGCTACACCTTC. Encoded protein: CASSPPPGSLNGYTF.

This clonotype was seen a handful of times. V is TRBV12-5 and J is TRBJ2-1, with 14 nucleotides matching TRBD2. The ends lost 0 bases at V and 8 bases at J; junction bases unmatched: 3. There are 16 residues in the CDR3. The germline V gene encodes CDR1 LGHNT and CDR2 FRNRAP. This CDR3 reads CASGLVLGLAGDEQFF. CDR3 nucleotide sequence: TGTGCTAGTGGTTTGGTACTGGGACTAGCGGGGGATGAGCAGTTCTTC.

The CDR3 DNA reads TGTGCCAGCAGCTTGGAGGGGTCATACTCCTACAATGAGCAGTTCTTC. Translated, it gives CASSLEGSYSYNEQFF. V gene TRBV5-4 combines with J gene TRBJ2-1, with D possibly matching TRBD1 (5 bases). The V gene's germline CDR1 is SGHNT and CDR2 YYREEE (reference sequence). This CDR3 has 16 amino acids. V was cut by 0 bases and J by 0 bases, with 10 bases left in between.

The genes are TRBV28 and TRBJ2-5; D uncertain. The CDR3 has 14 residues. CDR1 is MDHEN, CDR2 SYDVKM, per germline. The V and J ends lost 6 bases and 5 bases respectively, with 16 bases between them. CDR3: CASSVDTFGETQYF. The CDR3 bases are TGTGCCAGCAGCGTAGACACTTTTGGGGAGACCCAGTACTTC.

The chain is built from TRBV28 and TRBJ2-7; a weak D match, TRBD2 (5 bases). The V gene's germline CDR1 is MDHEN and CDR2 SYDVKM. There are 14 residues in the CDR3. Deletions cut 5 bases from V and 0 bases from J, with 11 bases between. CDR3: CASSVGVSSYEQYF. The DNA of the CDR3 is TGTGCCAGCAGTGTGGGAGTTAGCTCCTACGAGCAGTACTTC.

This clonotype is labeled medium-sized (0.01 to 0.1%). The chain carries TRBV10-3 and TRBJ2-5; 11 bases fit TRBD2. Trimming at V came to 3 bases and at J to 4 bases, leaving 10 bases not matched to a gene. Germline V CDR1 and CDR2: ENHRY, SYGVKD. This CDR3 comprises 17 residues. CDR3 sequence: CAISDGLRTSGPETQYF. CDR3 DNA: TGTGCCATCAGTGACGGACTCAGGACTAGCGGGCCAGAGACCCAGTACTTC.

This sequence joins TRBV20-1 and TRBJ2-7, with 8 positions matching TRBD2. Germline V gene sequence: CDR1 DFQATT, CDR2 SNEGSKA (reference sequence). The trim removed 2 bases at V and 5 bases at J, leaving 11 bases unmatched. The CDR3 sequence is 15 residues long. The CDR3 region is CSARSLSGVGDEQYF. The CDR3 DNA reads TGCAGTGCTAGATCACTTAGCGGGGTTGGCGACGAGCAGTACTTC.

A few counts support this clonotype. The chain couples TRBV29-1 to TRBJ1-1; D remains ambiguous. CDR1 and CDR2 (germline): SQVTM, ANQGSEA. CDR3 length equals 14 residues. The ends were cut back, 1 base at V and 5 bases at J, with 14 bases in the middle. CDR3 sequence reads: CSVEGITAPTEAFF. In DNA, the CDR3 is TGCAGCGTTGAAGGGATAACGGCACCGACTGAAGCTTTCTTT.

V is TRBV20-1 and J is TRBJ2-1; D possibly uses TRBD1 or TRBD2 (5 bases each). Between the trimmed V and J ends, which lost 0 bases and 2 bases, there was a span of 14 bases. The CDR3 runs 16 residues. Germline CDR1 reads DFQATT; CDR2 reads SNEGSKA (reference sequence). DNA for the CDR3: TGCAGTGCTAGAGATCGAGAGGGGACGACCTACAATGAGCAGTTCTTC. Its protein product is CSARDREGTTYNEQFF.

With regard to this clonotype: A much larger clone is a single base away; this may be a read error. The V call is TRBV5-6, the J call TRBJ2-3; a possible D gene is TRBD2 (5 bases). Trimming stripped 4 bases from V and 1 base from J, with 13 bases between. The CDR3 is made up of 15 amino acids. In germline, CDR1 is SGHDT, CDR2 YYEEEE. The CDR3 sequence: CASSRGGWGTDTQYF. As DNA, the CDR3 is TGTGCCAGCAGCAGAGGCGGGTGGGGCACAGATACGCAGTATTTT.

V is TRBV5-5 and J is TRBJ2-7; D is unresolved. The germline V gene encodes CDR1 SGHKS and CDR2 YYEKEE (reference sequence). V was shortened by 3 bases and J by 6 bases, with 10 bases between the two germline ends. The CDR3 length is 12 residues. The CDR3 sequence: CASSSRVSEQYF. CDR3 nucleotide sequence: TGTGCCAGCAGCTCCCGGGTATCCGAGCAGTACTTC.

The chain uses TRBV6-6 and TRBJ2-7; TRBD1 is a possible D gene (5 bases). The CDR3 is 13 amino acids. Germline lookup yields CDR1 MNHNY and CDR2 SVGAGI (reference sequence). Trimming cost V 8 bases and J 4 bases, with 15 bases left between them. The CDR3 bases are TGTGCCAGCGGTAGGGGTGATTTTTACGAGCAGTACTTC. Protein sequence: CASGRGDFYEQYF.

The table lists this clonotype with a few counts. CDR3 in DNA: TGTGCCAGCAGCTTTCGTCGACCTAGCGGGAGAACTAGCACAGATACGCAGTATTTT. Amino acid sequence: CASSFRRPSGRTSTDTQYF. The chain joins TRBV11-2 to TRBJ2-3; 10 bases align to TRBD2. CDR1 is SGHAT and CDR2 is FQNNGV in the germline V gene. The CDR3 length is 19 residues. V shed 3 bases and J 0 bases; nucleotides not matched to a gene: 12.

The V call is TRBV7-2, the J call TRBJ1-4, with 10 bases that match TRBD1. The germline V gene has CDR1 SGHTA and CDR2 FQGNSA. Germline trimming cut 2 bases from V and 8 bases from J; bases unmatched to any gene: 2. The CDR3 is 14 amino acids. CDR3 DNA: TGTGCCAGCAGCTTAACGGGACAGGGGGAAAAACTGTTTTTT. Protein: CASSLTGQGEKLFF.

This clonotype was found a few times. This chain connects TRBV20-1 to TRBJ2-5; 8 nucleotides line up with TRBD1. Germline V gene sequence: CDR1 DFQATT, CDR2 SNEGSKA (reference sequence). After removal of 6 bases from V and 3 bases from J, the junction contained 6 bases not matched to a gene. This CDR3 spans 13 amino acids. CDR3 bases: TGCAGTGCCAGGGGACAGGTGAAAGAGACCCAGTACTTC. Translated: CSARGQVKETQYF.

The chain uses TRBV15 and TRBJ2-3; TRBD2 matches 8 bases. The CDR3 sequence is 13 residues long. In germline, CDR1 is LNHNV, CDR2 YYDKDF (reference sequence). This CDR3 reads CAIAGHLTDTQYF. In nucleotides, the CDR3 is TGTGCTATAGCGGGACACCTCACAGATACGCAGTATTTT.

Ten or more counts support this clonotype. The chain couples TRBV20-1 to TRBJ2-3; 7 positions agree with TRBD2. The V and J ends lost 3 bases and 1 base, in that order; junction bases with no gene match: 1. This CDR3 has 13 residues. Germline assignment: CDR1 DFQATT and CDR2 SNEGSKA (reference sequence). CDR3 amino acids: CSASLAGTDTQYF. CDR3 sequence (DNA): TGCAGTGCTAGTCTAGCGGGCACAGATACGCAGTATTTT.

This clonotype was detected ten times or more. The rearrangement uses TRBV12-3 or TRBV12-4 and TRBJ1-6, with D possibly being TRBD1 (5 bases). This CDR3 region has 13 residues. The V end was cut by 6 bases, the J end by 11 bases, with 14 bases between. The CDR3 DNA is TGTGCCAGCAGGCCCTCCCAGGGTACACCCCTCCACTTT. The encoded protein is CASRPSQGTPLHF.

This clonotype turned up a few times. The chain carries TRBV9 and TRBJ2-7, with 8 bases matching TRBD2. The CDR3 has 16 residues. The germline V gene encodes CDR1 SGDLS and CDR2 YYNGEE. J lost 1 base, V lost 1 base, and 7 bases had no gene match. CDR3 sequence (DNA): TGTGCCAGCAGCGTATCACCTAGCGGGTCTTCCTACGAGCAGTACTTC. Its translation is CASSVSPSGSSYEQYF. Based on the CDR3 plus reference TRBV9 and TRBJ2-7, the full variable domain is DSGVTQTPKHLITATGQRVTLRCSPRSGDLSVYWYQQSLDQGLQFLIQYYNGEERAKGNILERFSAQQFPDLHSELNLSSLELGDSALYFCASSVSPSGSSYEQYFGPGTRLTVT.

This clonotype appeared a few times. The chain is built from TRBV3-1 and TRBJ2-1; unclear D gene. There are 13 residues in the CDR3. The V gene's germline CDR1 is LGHDT and CDR2 YNNKEL (reference sequence). Trimming removed 2 bases from V and 5 bases from J, with 7 bases in between. The CDR3 DNA sequence: TGTGCCAGCAGCCAAAACCGCAACAATGAGCAGTTCTTC. It is translated as CASSQNRNNEQFF.